The 2 T cell receptor beta chains below all came from one sample that was sequenced in a study of T cells in Graves' hyperthyroidism and ophthalmopathy. The TCR beta CDR3 regions underwent amplification using RNA transcripts as the source. The TCR CDR3 was amplified in a first-round RT-PCR using the HTBI primer set. MiXCR was run by TCRdb on the multiplex PCR reads, yielding one entry per CDR3 protein. Of roughly 800,000 distinct CDR3 sequences listed, 35% to 40% are singletons. The sample was blood. The receptors here all came from a man aged 18 to 30 with Graves' hyperthyroidism.

J is TRBJ1-2 and V is TRBV12-3 or TRBV12-4; D is unresolved. Trimming shortened V by 6 bases and J by 2 bases, and 19 bases separated the two germline ends. The length of the CDR3 is 16 residues. The DNA of the CDR3 is TGTGCCAGCAGCCAAGATTACAGTACCTTAAACTATGGCTACACCTTC. Its protein is CASSQDYSTLNYGYTF.

V usage is TRBV29-1 and J usage is TRBJ2-7; the match to TRBD2 covers 9 bases. The CDR3 sequence is 15 residues long. V lost 0 bases to trimming and J lost 7 bases; unmatched junction nucleotides: 10. Germline CDR1 and CDR2: SQVTM and ANQGSEA. The CDR3 sequence is CSVEDGLSGSREQYF. For the CDR3, the DNA is TGCAGCGTTGAAGATGGGCTTAGCGGGAGTCGGGAGCAGTACTTC.